This T cell receptor (beta chain) was sequenced in a study of T cell responses to AZD1222 COVID-19 vaccine. The study, taken as a whole, reports: Vaccination with two AZD1222 doses was followed by a rise in Spike-specific TCR breadth and depth.

Germline V gives CDR1 SGHRS, CDR2 YFSETQ. The CDR3 totals 12 residues. This clone was counted once. Antigen unknown. At one end the junction does not follow the germline gene, possibly because of a read error. Clones were read by immunoSEQ multiplex PCR, and TCRdb kept only the in-frame ones, dropping some. The profile covers about 75,000 clones, with roughly 84% appearing a single time and about 17% taken by the ten largest. This chain joins TRBV5-1 and TRBJ2-3; D is undetermined. Here the sequenced sample was peripheral blood, taken 28 days after the second AZD1222 dose. The clonotype comes from an adult who received the AZD1222 COVID-19 vaccine. The CDR3 is CASSLDLDTQYF. DNA of the CDR3: TGCGCCAGCAGTTTGGACCTAGATACGCAGTATTTT.